This T cell receptor beta chain came from a study of Ad26.COV2.S vaccination and SARS-CoV-2 variants. For the study at large: Participants got Ad26.COV2.S intramuscularly, once or twice 56 days apart. Study-level findings and limits: Higher spike-specific TCR breadth was found in vaccine recipients than in placebo recipients.

Described treatment: roughly 19 received Ad26.COV2.S at low or high dose, single or two shots; about 5 received placebo; per-sample allocation not given. Material that was analyzed had been drawn on day 63 after the first vaccine or placebo injection. Boston hosted the donor, who was an adult aged 18-55 years. What was given as vaccine was an Ad26 vector encoding Wuhan-strain SARS-CoV-2 spike. For this clone: The antigen remains undetermined.

Assay used: immunoSEQ multiplex PCR; TCRdb lists only in-frame clones, some missing. In the table there are a few hundred thousand clones, more than 75% of which are singletons. The sample was peripheral blood, taken in a trial of Ad26.COV2.S vaccine versus placebo. The receptor's source is a person aged 18-65 years who received the Ad26.COV2.S COVID-19 vaccine or a placebo.

The CDR3 protein is CASRGVQANEKLFF. In DNA form, the CDR3 reads TGTGCCAGCAGAGGAGTTCAGGCTAATGAAAAACTGTTTTTT. V and J are TRBV6-5 and TRBJ1-4; D ambiguous. The CDR3 contains 14 residues. The V gene lost 6 bases and the J gene lost 3 bases, with 11 bases spanning the gap. CDR1 and CDR2 (germline): MNHEY, SVGAGI.